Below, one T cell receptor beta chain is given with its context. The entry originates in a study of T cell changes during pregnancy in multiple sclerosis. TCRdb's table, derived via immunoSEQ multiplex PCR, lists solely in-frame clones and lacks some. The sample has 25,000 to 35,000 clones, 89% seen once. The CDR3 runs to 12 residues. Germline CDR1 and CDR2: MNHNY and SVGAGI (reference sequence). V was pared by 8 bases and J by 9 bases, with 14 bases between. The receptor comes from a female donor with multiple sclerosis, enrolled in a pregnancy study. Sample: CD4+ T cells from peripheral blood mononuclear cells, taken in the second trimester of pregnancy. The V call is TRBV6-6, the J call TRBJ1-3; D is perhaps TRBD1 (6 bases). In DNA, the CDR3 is TGTGCCAGCGCCAGGGGAACAAGCACCATATATTTT. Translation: CASARGTSTIYF.